One and the same sample provided the 32 T cell receptor beta chains below, sequenced in a study of shared clonotypes between healthy human individuals. Libraries were prepared by immunoSEQ multiplex PCR; TCRdb keeps only in-frame clonotypes and omits some of them. This sample has roughly 2 million clones, with nearly 97% found just once. Material: naive CD4+ T cells sorted from blood. Indicated subset: CD45RA+ positively selected. The receptors originated from a man in his late teens or twenties in good health.

The chain combines TRBV18 with TRBJ1-5; D remains ambiguous. From germline, CDR1 is KGHSH and CDR2 LQKENI. CDR3 length: 14 residues. V lost 6 bases and J lost 3, with 12 bases in between. The chain's CDR3 is CASSPMRVNQPQHF. The DNA of the CDR3 is TGTGCCAGCTCTCCAATGAGGGTCAATCAGCCCCAGCATTTT.

V usage is TRBV19 and J usage is TRBJ1-2; a weak D match, TRBD1 (5 bases). CDR1 LNHDA and CDR2 SQIVND come from the germline V gene (reference sequence). Trimming took off 2 bases at V and 1 base at J, with 8 bases between the two ends. This CDR3 is built from 14 residues. The CDR3 DNA follows: TGTGCCAGTAGTATATGGGGCCTTAACTATGGCTACACCTTC. This codes for CASSIWGLNYGYTF.

The chain is built from TRBV18 and TRBJ1-1, with D possibly being TRBD1 (5 bases). This CDR3 is 16 amino acids long. V lost 2 bases and J lost 0, with 13 bases in between. CDR1 KGHSH and CDR2 LQKENI come from the germline V gene. The CDR3 protein is CASSPFLGGMNTEAFF. As DNA, the CDR3 is TGTGCCAGCTCACCATTCTTGGGGGGGATGAACACTGAAGCTTTCTTT.

This sequence joins TRBV5-6 and TRBJ1-3; weak D call: TRBD1 (5 bases). The germline V and J ends were trimmed by 2 bases and 0 bases, with 18 bases remaining between them. CDR1 is SGHDT and CDR2 is YYEEEE in the germline V gene. This CDR3 spans 18 amino acids. Here the CDR3 DNA reads TGTGCCAGCAGCTTTAGACAGATTCAAGTCCGCTCTGGAAACACCATATATTTT. It is translated as CASSFRQIQVRSGNTIYF.

The CDR3 protein is CASSADRGKQPQHF. In DNA form, the CDR3 reads TGTGCCAGCAGCGCGGACAGGGGAAAACAGCCCCAGCATTTT. The chain recombines TRBV7-2 with TRBJ1-5, with TRBD1 identical over 9 bases. The CDR3 covers 14 residues. The germline gives CDR1 SGHTA, CDR2 FQGNSA. The V gene end was trimmed by 5 bases and the J gene end by 7 bases; junction bases not matched to a gene: 6.

CDR3 amino acids: CAWSLEGIRTDTQYF. In DNA, the CDR3 is TGTGCCTGGTCCCTCGAGGGCATCCGCACAGATACGCAGTATTTT. This chain connects TRBV30 to TRBJ2-3, with D perhaps matching TRBD2 (5 bases). Trimming pared 5 bases from V and 1 base from J, leaving 16 bases between. Germline CDR1 reads GTSNPN; CDR2 reads SVGIG (reference sequence). The length of the CDR3 is 15 residues. The whole variable domain, remainder taken from reference TRBV30 and TRBJ2-3, is SQTIHQWPATLVQPVGSPLSLECTVEGTSNPNLYWYRQAAGRGLQLLFYSVGIGQISSEVPQNLSASRPQDRQFILSSKKLLLSDSGFYLCAWSLEGIRTDTQYFGPGTRLTVL.

This clone was picked up one time. The V gene is TRBV5-8, the J gene TRBJ2-7, with no clear D. V lost 5 bases and J lost 2, with 14 bases in between. This CDR3 region has 14 residues. The germline V gene encodes CDR1 SGHTS and CDR2 YDEGEE. CDR3 sequence (DNA): TGTGCCAGCAGTCCCCCCCGGCTTACCTACGAGCAGTACTTC. Translated: CASSPPRLTYEQYF.

The chain carries TRBV19 and TRBJ1-5; a possible D gene is TRBD1 (6 bases). The CDR3 loop spans 19 amino acids. V shed 7 bases and J shed 4 bases, with 29 bases lying between them. Germline CDR1 is LNHDA and CDR2 is SQIVND (reference sequence). CDR3 residues: CASTLGGGRTASWNQPQHF. In DNA form, the CDR3 reads TGTGCCAGTACCTTAGGGGGGGGACGAACCGCCTCTTGGAATCAGCCCCAGCATTTT.

The rearrangement links TRBV28 to TRBJ1-1; D is ambiguous. Germline V lookup: CDR1 MDHEN, CDR2 SYDVKM. The CDR3 loop spans 14 amino acids. The germline V and J ends were trimmed by 5 bases and 3 bases, with 13 bases remaining between them. CDR3 region: CASSPGRRYTEAFF. CDR3 DNA: TGTGCCAGCAGTCCCGGACGAAGGTACACTGAAGCTTTCTTT.

This chain uses TRBV9 with TRBJ1-3, with 8 bases aligning to TRBD1. V shed 4 bases, J shed 2 bases, and the junction held 8 bases outside the gene matches. The germline CDR1 and CDR2 sequences are SGDLS and YYNGEE. This CDR3 is 16 amino acids long. The CDR3 bases are TGTGCCAGCAGCACCGGATCGACAGGGGCTGGAAACACCATATATTTT. It specifies CASSTGSTGAGNTIYF. The full variable domain, in which reference TRBV9 and TRBJ1-3 provide the parts outside the CDR3, is DSGVTQTPKHLITATGQRVTLRCSPRSGDLSVYWYQQSLDQGLQFLIQYYNGEERAKGNILERFSAQQFPDLHSELNLSSLELGDSALYFCASSTGSTGAGNTIYFGEGSWLTVV.

Regarding this clone: Other DNA sequences in the same sample also yield this CDR3. This chain links TRBV18 with TRBJ2-7; tentative D call: TRBD2 (5 bases). There are 13 residues in the CDR3. Germline CDR1 is KGHSH and CDR2 is LQKENI. Trimming cost V 6 bases and J 4 bases, with 13 bases left between them. The CDR3 spells CASSPPSGYEQYF. CDR3 in DNA: TGTGCCAGCTCGCCCCCATCGGGGTACGAGCAGTACTTC.

V usage is TRBV27 and J usage is TRBJ1-5, with TRBD1 matching 9 bases. CDR1 and CDR2 (germline): MNHEY, SMNVEV (reference sequence). The CDR3 has 14 amino acids. V trimming: 3 bases; J trimming: 9 bases; junction bases outside the gene matches: 6. The CDR3 sequence is CASSFGTGFGPQHF. The DNA for the CDR3 is TGTGCCAGCAGTTTTGGGACAGGGTTTGGGCCCCAGCATTTT.

V gene TRBV11-2 combines with J gene TRBJ1-2; D is possibly TRBD1 (5 bases). Germline-derived CDR1 and CDR2 are SGHAT and FQNNGV. V lost 5 bases and J lost 8, with 18 bases in between. CDR3 length: 14 amino acids. The DNA for the CDR3 is TGTGCCAGCAGCGCCCTGACGGGGGGACGAGGCTACACCTTC. Translating gives CASSALTGGRGYTF. The full variable domain, with the rest looked up from reference TRBV11-2 and TRBJ1-2, is EAGVAQSPRYKIIEKRQSVAFWCNPISGHATLYWYQQILGQGPKLLIQFQNNGVVDDSQLPKDRFSAERLKGVDSTLKIQPAKLEDSAVYLCASSALTGGRGYTFGSGTRLTVV.

J is TRBJ2-5 and V is TRBV6-5; D unresolved. Germline CDR1 and CDR2: MNHEY and SVGAGI. CDR3 length: 15 residues. The germline V and J ends were trimmed by 2 bases and 5 bases, with 15 bases remaining between them. CDR3 in DNA: TGTGCCAGCAGTTACCCCGGACCGGGCGCGGAGACCCAGTACTTC. Protein product: CASSYPGPGAETQYF.

The chain employs TRBV14 and TRBJ1-2, with D possibly TRBD1 on 5 matching bases. CDR1 and CDR2 (germline): SGHDN, FVKESK. Trimming stripped 0 bases from V and 2 bases from J, with 10 bases between. The CDR3 is made up of 15 amino acids. CDR3 loop: CASSQDMAGNYGYTF. Here the CDR3 DNA reads TGTGCCAGCAGCCAAGATATGGCAGGGAACTATGGCTACACCTTC.

The chain recombines TRBV9 with TRBJ1-6; no firm D call. The CDR3 length is 16 residues. CDR1 and CDR2 (germline): SGDLS, YYNGEE. With 0 bases removed from V and 7 bases from J, the gap between germline ends came to 14 bases. The CDR3 DNA reads as TGTGCCAGCAGCGTAGGATGGGAGTTTGGGAATTCACCCCTCCACTTT. It translates to CASSVGWEFGNSPLHF.

This clone was counted a single time. The V call is TRBV4-1, the J call TRBJ1-5; the D gene is possibly TRBD1 (5 bases). The V and J ends lost 0 bases and 4 bases respectively, with 13 bases between them. The germline gives CDR1 MGHRA, CDR2 YSYEKL. This CDR3 comprises 16 residues. The CDR3 DNA reads TGCGCCAGCAGCCAAGAGAGGGCCCAGGGTAATCAGCCCCAGCATTTT. Translating gives CASSQERAQGNQPQHF.

CDR3 protein: CASSKEGQGRNQPQHF. DNA of the CDR3: TGTGCCAGCAGCAAAGAGGGACAGGGAAGGAATCAGCCCCAGCATTTT. The V gene is TRBV21-1, the J gene TRBJ1-5; TRBD1, as called in the table, went unchecked against the DNA. TRBV21-1 represents a pseudogene. The CDR3 sequence is 16 residues long.

This chain joins TRBV30 and TRBJ2-7, with D uncertain. Trimming pared 0 bases from V and 1 base from J, leaving 13 bases between. Germline values: CDR1 GTSNPN, CDR2 SVGIG (reference sequence). The CDR3 runs to 15 residues. CDR3 in DNA: TGTGCCTGGAGTGTACGGTGGCCAGGATCCTACGAGCAGTACTTC. Its protein product is CAWSVRWPGSYEQYF.

This clone has just one count. The genes are TRBV4-1 and TRBJ2-1; no clear D. Germline loops: CDR1 MGHRA, CDR2 YSYEKL. V was pared by 3 bases and J by 4 bases, with 13 bases between. The CDR3 consists of 15 residues. CDR3 loop: CASSHRVAGYNEQFF. In nucleotides, the CDR3 is TGCGCCAGCAGCCACCGGGTAGCTGGGTACAATGAGCAGTTCTTC.

The V and J genes are TRBV7-9 and TRBJ1-2; D is uncertain. CDR3 length: 14 amino acids. Trimming cost V 0 bases and J 3 bases, with 8 bases left between them. Germline V gene data show CDR1 as SEHNR and CDR2 as FQNEAQ (reference sequence). This CDR3 reads CASSLAGFDYGYTF. The CDR3, as DNA: TGTGCCAGCAGCTTAGCAGGGTTTGACTATGGCTACACCTTC. Full variable domain (missing parts from reference TRBV7-9 and TRBJ1-2): DTGVSQNPRHKITKRGQNVTFRCDPISEHNRLYWYRQTLGQGPEFLTYFQNEAQLEKSRLLSDRFSAERPKGSFSTLEIQRTEQGDSAMYLCASSLAGFDYGYTFGSGTRLTVV.

A word on this clone: Other nucleotide sequences from this sample produce the same CDR3. The chain has TRBV25-1 and TRBJ1-1; D is undetermined. CDR3 length equals 15 residues. Germline-derived CDR1 and CDR2 are MGHDK and SYGVNS. Trimming took off 3 bases at V and 0 bases at J, with 11 bases between the two ends. The CDR3 DNA sequence: TGTGCCAGCAGTGAGACCGGACGGTTGAACACTGAAGCTTTCTTT. Translation: CASSETGRLNTEAFF.

The CDR3 sequence: CAISESGLAVPRELFF. The CDR3 DNA follows: TGTGCCATCAGTGAGTCGGGACTAGCGGTGCCAAGGGAGCTGTTTTTT. This chain uses TRBV10-3 with TRBJ2-2; 11 bases line up with TRBD2. Germline V CDR1 and CDR2: ENHRY, SYGVKD. This CDR3 is 16 amino acids long. V trimming: 0 bases; J trimming: 9 bases; junction bases outside the gene matches: 6.

This chain connects TRBV7-6 to TRBJ2-3; possibly TRBD1 for D (6 bases). V gave up 3 bases and J gave up 5 bases, with 18 bases separating them. From germline, CDR1 is SGHVS and CDR2 FNYEAQ. The CDR3 runs 16 residues. CDR3 sequence: CASSFQGGSSGDTQYF. CDR3 coding DNA: TGTGCCAGCAGCTTCCAAGGGGGATCCTCGGGAGATACGCAGTATTTT.

This clone was seen a handful of times. J is TRBJ1-1 and V is TRBV20-1; D gene unclear. Germline CDR1 reads DFQATT; CDR2 reads SNEGSKA (reference sequence). Trimming cost V 2 bases and J 5 bases, with 6 bases left between them. This CDR3 has 11 amino acids. This CDR3 is CSARRQTEAFF. For the CDR3, the DNA is TGCAGTGCTAGACGGCAGACTGAAGCTTTCTTT.

The V call is TRBV25-1, the J call TRBJ2-7, with 7 bases that match TRBD1. Germline lookup yields CDR1 MGHDK and CDR2 SYGVNS. CDR3 length equals 14 residues. The trim removed 6 bases at V and 1 base at J, leaving 6 bases unmatched. Here the CDR3 reads CASSDRVSSYEQYF. The CDR3 DNA is TGTGCCAGCAGCGACAGGGTTTCGTCCTACGAGCAGTACTTC.

The chain carries TRBV6-6 and TRBJ1-2, with D perhaps TRBD1 (5 bases). The germline V gene has CDR1 MNHNY and CDR2 SVGAGI (reference sequence). Trimming took 0 bases from V and 8 from J, leaving 10 bases between them. The CDR3 runs 13 residues. The CDR3 sequence: CASSYSSGKGYTF. For the CDR3, the DNA is TGTGCCAGCAGTTACTCCTCAGGGAAGGGCTACACCTTC.

The rearrangement joins TRBV10-3 to TRBJ1-1; D not certain. Looked up from germline, CDR1 is ENHRY and CDR2 is SYGVKD. The ends were cut back, 2 bases at V and 9 bases at J, with 10 bases in the middle. The length of the CDR3 is 12 residues. Here the CDR3 reads CAISEQLEKAFF. The CDR3 DNA follows: TGTGCCATCAGTGAGCAACTAGAAAAAGCTTTCTTT.

About this clone itself: The junction departs from germline at one end; a sequencing error may be responsible. The rearrangement links TRBV30 to TRBJ2-7; unclear D gene. From germline, CDR1 is GTSNPN and CDR2 SVGIG (reference sequence). CDR3 length: 11 residues. The CDR3, as DNA: TGTGCCTGGAGTGTCGAGGACGTGGAAGGCTTC. It encodes CAWSVEDVEGF. The whole variable domain, remainder taken from reference TRBV30 and TRBJ2-7, is SQTIHQWPATLVQPVGSPLSLECTVEGTSNPNLYWYRQAAGRGLQLLFYSVGIGQISSEVPQNLSASRPQDRQFILSSKKLLLSDSGFYLCAWSVEDVEGFGPGTRLTVT.

V usage is TRBV6-1 and J usage is TRBJ2-7, with 9 nucleotides matching TRBD1. Germline CDR1 and CDR2: MNHNS and SASEGT. The CDR3 is made up of 14 amino acids. The V and J ends lost 2 bases and 7 bases, in that order; junction bases with no gene match: 6. CDR3 sequence (DNA): TGTGCCAGCAGTGAAAAACAGGGGGCAGGGGAGCAGTACTTC. Amino acid sequence: CASSEKQGAGEQYF.

The chain carries TRBV6-1 and TRBJ1-2; D is unresolved. The CDR3 is 11 residues long. Germline V gives CDR1 MNHNS, CDR2 SASEGT. Trimming pared 8 bases from V and 4 bases from J, leaving 8 bases between. CDR3 DNA: TGTGCCAGCCTCCGGGGCTATGGCTACACCTTC. Protein product: CASLRGYGYTF.

The V and J genes are TRBV5-4 and TRBJ2-5, with a weak D call TRBD2 (6 bases). CDR3 length: 15 residues. Germline V gives CDR1 SGHNT, CDR2 YYREEE (reference sequence). Trimming took 0 bases from V and 3 from J, leaving 12 bases between them. The CDR3 bases are TGTGCCAGCAGCTTGGGACTAGATAGAGAAGAGACCCAGTACTTC. Translation: CASSLGLDREETQYF.